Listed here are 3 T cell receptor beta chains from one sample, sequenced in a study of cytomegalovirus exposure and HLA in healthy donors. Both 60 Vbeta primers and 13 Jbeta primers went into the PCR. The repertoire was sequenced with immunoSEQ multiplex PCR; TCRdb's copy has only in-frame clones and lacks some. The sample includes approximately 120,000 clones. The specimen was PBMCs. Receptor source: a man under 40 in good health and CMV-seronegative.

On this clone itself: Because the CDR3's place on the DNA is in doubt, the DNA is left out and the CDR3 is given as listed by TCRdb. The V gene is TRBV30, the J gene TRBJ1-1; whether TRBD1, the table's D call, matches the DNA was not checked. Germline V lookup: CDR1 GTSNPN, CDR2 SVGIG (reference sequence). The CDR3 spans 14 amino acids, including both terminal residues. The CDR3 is CAWRFGPGATEAFF.

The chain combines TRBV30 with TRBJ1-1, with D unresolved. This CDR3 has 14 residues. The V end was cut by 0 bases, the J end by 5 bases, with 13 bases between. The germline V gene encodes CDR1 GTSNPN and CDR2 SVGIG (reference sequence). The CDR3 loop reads CAWSVRASGTEAFF. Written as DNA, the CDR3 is TGTGCCTGGAGTGTAAGGGCGAGCGGGACTGAAGCTTTCTTT.

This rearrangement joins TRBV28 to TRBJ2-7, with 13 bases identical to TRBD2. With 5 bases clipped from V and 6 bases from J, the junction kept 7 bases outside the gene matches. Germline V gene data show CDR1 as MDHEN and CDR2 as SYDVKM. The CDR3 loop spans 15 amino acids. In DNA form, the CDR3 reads TGTGCCAGCAGTCCCTTGGGACTAGCGGGACGCGAGCAGTACTTC. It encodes CASSPLGLAGREQYF.